The next 8 T cell receptor beta chains were all read from a single sample in a study of vaccination and CD4 T cells after COVID-19. Scientists ran DNA taken from cultured CD4+ T cells through the Oncomine TCR Beta short-read assay for sequencing. TCRdb reprocessed the PCR reads via MiXCR and lists one record per CDR3 protein. The table shows around 11,000 distinct CDR3 sequences, with approximately 50% occurring only once. Treatment meaning: roughly 11-day PBMC culture with coronavirus spike peptide pools or control peptides (ViraFEST assay). The antigens these receptors bind are not known. Specimen: CD4+ T cells from blood, cultured in vitro. These receptors were taken from a human donor who had recovered from COVID-19.

This chain links TRBV28 with TRBJ1-1; D gene uncertain. This CDR3 spans 16 amino acids. The V and J ends lost 5 bases and 5 bases respectively, with 21 bases between them. CDR1 MDHEN and CDR2 SYDVKM come from the germline V gene. The CDR3 bases are TGTGCCAGCAGTCCATCCAGGACCAACCGTGGTACTGAAGCTTTCTTT. This codes for CASSPSRTNRGTEAFF.

This rearrangement joins TRBV20-1 to TRBJ1-6; the match to TRBD1 covers 9 bases. The CDR3 covers 15 residues. Germline V lookup: CDR1 DFQATT, CDR2 SNEGSKA (reference sequence). J gave up 2 bases and V 6 bases, and 5 bases lay outside the gene matches. The CDR3 loop reads CSARTGAPYNSPLHF. The CDR3 DNA sequence: TGCAGTGCGCGGACAGGGGCTCCCTATAATTCACCCCTCCACTTT.

CDR3 in amino acids: CSATRGTGNTEAFF. The CDR3 nucleotides read TGCAGTGCAACCCGCGGGACAGGGAACACTGAAGCTTTCTTT. V is TRBV20-1 and J is TRBJ1-1, with 8 nucleotides matching TRBD1. Trimming cost V 6 bases and J 1 base; bases outside gene matches: 7. The CDR3 is made up of 14 amino acids. The V gene's germline CDR1 is DFQATT and CDR2 SNEGSKA (reference sequence).

The table lists this clonotype with a few counts. This chain links TRBV20-1 with TRBJ1-6; D might be TRBD1 (5 bases). This CDR3 has 15 amino acids. V was trimmed by 3 bases and J by 2 bases, leaving 11 bases between them. Per the germline V gene, CDR1 is DFQATT and CDR2 is SNEGSKA (reference sequence). CDR3: CSASWRGTYNSPLHF. In DNA form, the CDR3 reads TGCAGTGCTAGTTGGAGGGGCACCTATAATTCACCCCTCCACTTT.

The chain joins TRBV20-1 to TRBJ1-1; D not certain. The CDR3 totals 12 residues. V lost 0 bases to trimming and J lost 4 bases, with 6 bases between them. Germline values: CDR1 DFQATT, CDR2 SNEGSKA (reference sequence). CDR3 region: CSARDLGTEAFF. The CDR3 DNA follows: TGCAGTGCTAGAGATCTAGGCACTGAAGCTTTCTTT.

The rearrangement joins TRBV7-2 to TRBJ2-3; 8 nucleotides line up with TRBD1. Germline-derived CDR1 and CDR2 are SGHTA and FQGNSA. J lost 4 bases, V lost 1 base, and 4 bases had no gene match. The CDR3 extends over 15 amino acids. CDR3 coding DNA: TGTGCCAGCAGCTTAGTGCCAGGGGGCTCAGATACGCAGTATTTT. Protein sequence: CASSLVPGGSDTQYF. Looking up the rest from reference TRBV7-2 and TRBJ2-3 gives the full variable domain: GAGVSQSPSNKVTEKGKDVELRCDPISGHTALYWYRQSLGQGLEFLIYFQGNSAPDKSGLPSDRFSAERTGGSVSTLTIQRTQQEDSAVYLCASSLVPGGSDTQYFGPGTRLTVL.

CDR3 coding DNA: TGTGCCAGCAGACTGCCCGGACAGGCCGGCGGGGAGCTGTTTTTT. Translation: CASRLPGQAGGELFF. The chain is built from TRBV28 and TRBJ2-2; 7 nucleotides align to TRBD1. This CDR3 spans 15 amino acids. Germline CDR1 is MDHEN and CDR2 is SYDVKM. V lost 6 bases, J lost 7 bases, and 11 bases stayed unmatched.

This clonotype was recorded only once. A junction boundary mismatches the germline segment, possibly from a read error. The chain combines TRBV5-3 with TRBJ2-7; D tentatively fits TRBD1 or TRBD2 (5 bases each). Being an ORF, TRBV5-3 has a function that is uncertain. This CDR3 has 14 amino acids. This chain's CDR3 is CASSLVRGPYEQYF. The CDR3 nucleotides are TGTGCCAGCAGCTTGGTGAGGGGACCCTACGAGCAGTACTTC.